This T cell receptor beta chain derives from a study of T cell responses to AZD1222 COVID-19 vaccine. Study-level results: AZD1222 recipients seropositive at baseline numbered only six or seven. Sampled repertoires all dated from after the peak T cell response.

A word on this clone: Its antigen is as yet unknown.

Samples with a second dose at about 4 or about 12 weeks were pooled together. Assay used: immunoSEQ multiplex PCR; TCRdb lists only in-frame clones, some missing. The sample comprises tens of thousands of clones, 75% to 90% of which are singletons, and roughly a tenth rests with the top ten. Germline V gene sequence: CDR1 SGHTA, CDR2 FQGNSA. The CDR3 runs 14 residues. The germline V and J ends were trimmed by 7 bases and 2 bases, with 12 bases remaining between them. This sequence joins TRBV7-2 and TRBJ2-1; the D gene could be TRBD1 or TRBD2 (5 bases each). This TCR was recovered from an adult who received the AZD1222 COVID-19 vaccine. The sample in question was peripheral blood, obtained 28 days after the second AZD1222 dose. CDR3 protein: CASNPGGTYNEQFF. CDR3 coding DNA: TGTGCCAGCAACCCTGGGGGAACCTACAATGAGCAGTTCTTC. Using reference TRBV7-2 and TRBJ2-1 for the parts outside the CDR3, the full variable domain is GAGVSQSPSNKVTEKGKDVELRCDPISGHTALYWYRQSLGQGLEFLIYFQGNSAPDKSGLPSDRFSAERTGGSVSTLTIQRTQQEDSAVYLCASNPGGTYNEQFFGPGTRLTVL.